This paragraph covers one T cell receptor beta chain sequence. Tens of thousands of T cell genomes, or roughly 200 ng DNA, went into the sorted-subset replicate PCRs. Sequencing was performed with immunoSEQ multiplex PCR; in TCRdb, only in-frame clones are kept and a portion is missing. The sample contains millions of clones, more than 90% of which appear only once. The data were taken from a study of shared clonotypes between healthy human individuals. The receptor comes from a man younger than 35 in good health. The sequencing input was naive CD4+ T cells sorted from blood. Documented subset: CD45RA+ positively selected.

The CDR3 region is CASSQVLFTDTQYF. The CDR3 DNA is TGCGCCAGCAGCCAAGTTCTTTTCACAGATACGCAGTATTTT. This rearrangement joins TRBV4-1 to TRBJ2-3; D is ambiguous. This CDR3 has 14 amino acids. V was clipped by 1 base and J by 2 bases, with 7 bases between them. Germline lookup yields CDR1 MGHRA and CDR2 YSYEKL.